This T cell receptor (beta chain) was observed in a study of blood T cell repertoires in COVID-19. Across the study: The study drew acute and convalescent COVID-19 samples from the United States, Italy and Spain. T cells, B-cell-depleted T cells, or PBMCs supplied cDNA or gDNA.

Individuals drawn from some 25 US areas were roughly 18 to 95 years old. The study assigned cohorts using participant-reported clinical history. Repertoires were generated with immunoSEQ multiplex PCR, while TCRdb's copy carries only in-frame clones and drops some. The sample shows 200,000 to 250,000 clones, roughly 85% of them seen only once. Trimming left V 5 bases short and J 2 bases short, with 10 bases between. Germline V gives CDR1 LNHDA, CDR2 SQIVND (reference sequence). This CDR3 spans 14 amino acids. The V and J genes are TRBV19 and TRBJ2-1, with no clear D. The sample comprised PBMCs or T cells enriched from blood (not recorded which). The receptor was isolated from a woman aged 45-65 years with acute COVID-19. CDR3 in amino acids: CASSPRGPYNEQFF. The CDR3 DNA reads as TGTGCCAGTAGTCCTCGCGGCCCCTACAATGAGCAGTTCTTC.